The 11 T cell receptor beta chains in this list originate from one sample, sequenced in a study of persistence of HIV-infected CD4 T cells. Their specific antigens are unknown. The stimulus was an HIV-1 Gag 15-mer peptide pool, approximately 0.93 ug/peptide/mL. CD40L/CD69 double-negative CD45RO-high memory CD4+ T cells were collected. Sequencing used immunoSEQ version 4 in survey mode. Sequenced by immunoSEQ multiplex PCR; TCRdb stores in-frame clones only, minus some. Here the sample spans tens of thousands of clones, around 78% being singletons. The sequenced sample was CD4+ T cells sorted from PBMCs after approximately 18-hour stimulation, obtained from a patient who received antiretroviral therapy. These receptors all come from an adult man with HIV who was CMV-seropositive.

The chain employs TRBV7-8 and TRBJ2-7, with 11 bases matching TRBD1. The J segment lost 6 bases and the V segment lost 3 bases, leaving 10 bases of the junction unmatched. There are 16 residues in the CDR3. CDR1 and CDR2 (germline): SGHVS, FQNEAQ. The CDR3 coding sequence is TGTGCCAGCAGCTTCAACGCCGGGACAGGGGGTGGCGAGCAGTACTTC. Translation: CASSFNAGTGGGEQYF.

This CDR3 is CASSLYGESTYEQYF. Here the CDR3 DNA reads TGCGCCAGCAGCTTGTACGGGGAATCCACCTACGAGCAGTACTTC. The chain has TRBV5-1 and TRBJ2-7, with D possibly being TRBD2 (5 bases). Trimming pared 1 base from V and 2 bases from J, leaving 13 bases between. The CDR3 runs 15 residues. Germline V lookup: CDR1 SGHRS, CDR2 YFSETQ.

This chain links TRBV29-1 with TRBJ2-7, with D perhaps given as TRBD1 or TRBD2 (5 bases each). This CDR3 region has 11 residues. V gave up 5 bases and J gave up 6 bases, with 11 bases separating them. In germline, CDR1 is SQVTM, CDR2 ANQGSEA. The CDR3 nucleotides read TGCAGCGTTCAGGGAAGCGGCGAGCAGTACTTC. Translating it yields CSVQGSGEQYF.

This sequence joins TRBV19 and TRBJ1-2; tentatively, D is TRBD1 (5 bases). V was trimmed by 9 bases and J by 6 bases, leaving 11 bases between them. The CDR3 spans 11 residues. Germline CDR1 is LNHDA and CDR2 is SQIVND (reference sequence). The CDR3, as DNA: TGTGCCAGCACGAGGGGACATGGCTACACCTTC. Encoded protein: CASTRGHGYTF.

J is TRBJ2-1 and V is TRBV6-2 or TRBV6-3; D perhaps matches TRBD1 (6 bases). This CDR3 is built from 13 residues. Germline assignment: CDR1 MNHEY and CDR2 SVGEGT. V was cut by 6 bases and J by 8 bases, with 14 bases left in between. The CDR3 loop is CASSKLRGHEQFF. The CDR3 DNA is TGTGCCAGCAGCAAACTCAGGGGACATGAGCAGTTCTTC.

This sequence joins TRBV9 and TRBJ1-1; tentatively, D is TRBD1 (6 bases). Germline CDR1 SGDLS, CDR2 YYNGEE. The CDR3 totals 14 residues. V gave up 3 bases and J gave up 0 bases, with 9 bases separating them. The CDR3 DNA reads as TGTGCCAGCAGCGCAGGGGTAATGAACACTGAAGCTTTCTTT. It yields the protein CASSAGVMNTEAFF.

The chain couples TRBV29-1 to TRBJ1-1; maybe TRBD1 (5 bases). Trimming stripped 3 bases from V and 4 bases from J, with 21 bases between. This CDR3 region has 16 residues. Per the germline V gene, CDR1 is SQVTM and CDR2 is ANQGSEA. This CDR3 reads CSVEAGRYDSGTEAFF. Here the CDR3 DNA reads TGCAGCGTTGAGGCGGGGCGGTATGACAGTGGCACTGAAGCTTTCTTT. Based on the CDR3 plus reference TRBV29-1 and TRBJ1-1, the full variable domain is SAVISQKPSRDICQRGTSLTIQCQVDSQVTMMFWYRQQPGQSLTLIATANQGSEATYESGFVIDKFPISRPNLTFSTLTVSNMSPEDSSIYLCSVEAGRYDSGTEAFFGQGTRLTVV.

The chain employs TRBV7-8 and TRBJ2-1; D may be TRBD1 or TRBD2 (6 bases each). This CDR3 region has 15 residues. Germline V CDR1 and CDR2: SGHVS, FQNEAQ. Trimming removed 2 bases at V and 0 bases at J, with 8 bases between. The CDR3 is CASSLSGASYNEQFF. The CDR3 DNA reads as TGTGCCAGCAGCTTATCGGGGGCCTCCTACAATGAGCAGTTCTTC.

This chain uses TRBV30 with TRBJ2-5; D unclear. The CDR3 is 13 residues long. Germline CDR1 reads GTSNPN; CDR2 reads SVGIG (reference sequence). The germline V and J ends were trimmed by 2 bases and 5 bases, with 12 bases remaining between them. The CDR3 DNA follows: TGTGCCTGGAGTACCCACCTGGGGGAGACCCAGTACTTC. This gives the protein CAWSTHLGETQYF.

The chain carries TRBV19 and TRBJ2-5, with 13 bases that match TRBD2. CDR1 and CDR2 from the germline V gene are LNHDA and SQIVND (reference sequence). V shed 5 bases and J 9 bases; nucleotides not matched to a gene: 6. The CDR3 extends over 14 amino acids. The CDR3 sequence: CASSFGLAGEAQYF. The CDR3 DNA reads TGTGCCAGTAGTTTCGGACTAGCGGGAGAAGCCCAGTACTTC. The full variable domain, in which reference TRBV19 and TRBJ2-5 provide the parts outside the CDR3, is DGGITQSPKYLFRKEGQNVTLSCEQNLNHDAMYWYRQDPGQGLRLIYYSQIVNDFQKGDIAEGYSVSREKKESFPLTVTSAQKNPTAFYLCASSFGLAGEAQYFGPGTRLLVL.

The chain carries TRBV18 and TRBJ2-7; no definite D call. The CDR3 contains 14 residues. Per the germline V gene, CDR1 is KGHSH and CDR2 is LQKENI. Between the trimmed V and J ends, which lost 6 bases and 0 bases, there was a span of 12 bases. The CDR3 bases are TGTGCCAGCTCCTTACCCCCGAACTCCTACGAGCAGTACTTC. Translation gives CASSLPPNSYEQYF.